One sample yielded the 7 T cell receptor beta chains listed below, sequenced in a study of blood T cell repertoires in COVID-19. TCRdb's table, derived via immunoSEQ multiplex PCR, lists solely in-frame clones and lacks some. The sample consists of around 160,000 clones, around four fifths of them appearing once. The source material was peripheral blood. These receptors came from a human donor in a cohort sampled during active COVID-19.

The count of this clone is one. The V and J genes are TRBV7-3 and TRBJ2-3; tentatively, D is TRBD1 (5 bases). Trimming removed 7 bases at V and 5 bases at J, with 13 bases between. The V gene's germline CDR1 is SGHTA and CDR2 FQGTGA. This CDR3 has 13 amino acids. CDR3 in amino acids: CASKRQTGDTQYF. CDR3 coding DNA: TGTGCCAGCAAGAGACAAACAGGAGATACGCAGTATTTT.

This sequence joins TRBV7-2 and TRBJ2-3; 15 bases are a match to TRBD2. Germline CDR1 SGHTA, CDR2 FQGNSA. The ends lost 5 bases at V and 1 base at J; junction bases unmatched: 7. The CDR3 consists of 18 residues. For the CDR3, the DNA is TGTGCCAGCAGCGACCTCGGACTAGCGGGAGGGCGCACAGATACGCAGTATTTT. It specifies CASSDLGLAGGRTDTQYF.

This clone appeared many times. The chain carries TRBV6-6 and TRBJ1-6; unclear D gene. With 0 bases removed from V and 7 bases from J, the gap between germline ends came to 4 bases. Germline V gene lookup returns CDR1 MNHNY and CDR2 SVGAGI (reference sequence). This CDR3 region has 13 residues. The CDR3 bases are TGTGCCAGCAGTTACTCGGAGAATTCACCCCTCCACTTT. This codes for CASSYSENSPLHF.

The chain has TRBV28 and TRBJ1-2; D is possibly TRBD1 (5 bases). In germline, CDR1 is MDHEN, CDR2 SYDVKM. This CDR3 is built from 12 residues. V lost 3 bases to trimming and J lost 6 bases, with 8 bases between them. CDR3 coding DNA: TGTGCCAGCAGTTTTCTCAGGGATGGCTACACCTTC. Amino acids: CASSFLRDGYTF.

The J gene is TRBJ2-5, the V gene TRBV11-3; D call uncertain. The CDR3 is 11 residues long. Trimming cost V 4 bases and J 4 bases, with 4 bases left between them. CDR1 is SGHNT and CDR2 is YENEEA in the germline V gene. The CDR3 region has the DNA TGTGCCAGCAGCTCCGGAGAGACCCAGTACTTC. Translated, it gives CASSSGETQYF.

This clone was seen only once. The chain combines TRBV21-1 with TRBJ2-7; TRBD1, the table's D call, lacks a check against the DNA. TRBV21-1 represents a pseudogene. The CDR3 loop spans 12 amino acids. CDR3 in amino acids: CASQFDRDEQYF. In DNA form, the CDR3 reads TGTGCCAGCCAATTCGACAGGGACGAGCAGTACTTC.

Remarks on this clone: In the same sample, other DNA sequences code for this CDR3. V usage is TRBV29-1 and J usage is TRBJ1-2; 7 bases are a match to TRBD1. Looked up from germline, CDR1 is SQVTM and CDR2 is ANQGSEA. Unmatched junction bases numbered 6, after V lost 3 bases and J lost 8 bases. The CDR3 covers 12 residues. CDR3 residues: CSVDRQGGGYTF. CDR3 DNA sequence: TGCAGCGTTGATCGGCAGGGGGGCGGCTACACCTTC.